These 10 T cell receptor beta chains originate from one sample sequenced in a study of cytomegalovirus exposure and HLA in healthy donors. This PCR relied on a set of 60 Vbeta primers and 13 Jbeta primers. Here immunoSEQ multiplex PCR was the method, and the copy in TCRdb shows in-frame clones only, minus some. The sample yields more than 60,000 clones, 70% to 80% seen once. Material for sequencing was PBMCs. The source of these receptors is a man aged 35 to 55 in good health and CMV-seropositive.

This clone was detected only once. The rearrangement uses TRBV4-2 and TRBJ1-2; D is undetermined. This CDR3 has 13 residues. Trimming left V 0 bases short and J 4 bases short, with 6 bases between. Germline CDR1 LGHNA, CDR2 YNFKEQ. For the CDR3, the DNA is TGTGCCAGCAGCCAAGATTCCAGCTATGGCTACACCTTC. It is translated as CASSQDSSYGYTF.

The rearrangement links TRBV28 to TRBJ2-7, with D possibly TRBD1 on 6 matching bases. The CDR3 loop spans 15 amino acids. Trimming removed 8 bases from V and 3 bases from J, with 20 bases in between. The V gene's germline CDR1 is MDHEN and CDR2 SYDVKM. In nucleotides, the CDR3 is TGTGCCAGCTCAGTTACCGGGACAAAAGTCTACGAGCAGTACTTC. The encoded protein is CASSVTGTKVYEQYF.

The rearrangement uses TRBV4-2 and TRBJ1-4; D is unclear. This CDR3 contains 16 residues. The germline V and J ends were trimmed by 0 bases and 1 base, with 9 bases remaining between them. Germline CDR1 LGHNA, CDR2 YNFKEQ. The CDR3 sequence is CASSQDAQRTNEKLFF. The CDR3 DNA sequence: TGTGCCAGCAGCCAAGATGCACAGAGAACTAATGAAAAACTGTTTTTT.

The chain links TRBV19 to TRBJ1-2, with D possibly matching TRBD1 (6 bases). Looked up from germline, CDR1 is LNHDA and CDR2 is SQIVND (reference sequence). The CDR3 totals 16 residues. V gave up 7 bases and J gave up 5 bases, with 23 bases separating them. CDR3 in DNA: TGTGCCAGTACCATGAGAGGGGTCACAGGGCGGTATGGCTACACCTTC. Its translation is CASTMRGVTGRYGYTF.

This clone was seen only once. The rearrangement links TRBV6-6 to TRBJ2-7; 10 positions match TRBD1. The CDR3 loop spans 15 amino acids. V shed 2 bases, J shed 4 bases, and the junction held 5 bases outside the gene matches. Germline assignment: CDR1 MNHNY and CDR2 SVGAGI (reference sequence). The CDR3, as DNA: TGTGCCAGCAGTTACCCGGGACAGGGGATATACGAGCAGTACTTC. Its protein is CASSYPGQGIYEQYF.

The chain links TRBV7-2 to TRBJ2-3; 7 bases line up with TRBD2. The CDR3 is 13 residues long. J gave up 1 base and V 5 bases, and 0 bases lay outside the gene matches. From germline, CDR1 is SGHTA and CDR2 FQGNSA. The CDR3 region has the DNA TGTGCCAGCAGCGCGGGAGGCACAGATACGCAGTATTTT. Translated: CASSAGGTDTQYF.

The chain is built from TRBV6-5 and TRBJ1-6, with D unclear. Germline-derived CDR1 and CDR2 are MNHEY and SVGAGI. This CDR3 has 15 amino acids. Trimming pared 2 bases from V and 8 bases from J, leaving 13 bases between. CDR3 nucleotides: TGTGCCAGCAGTTACCTTCGGGGTCGGTATTCACCCCTCCACTTT. This codes for CASSYLRGRYSPLHF.

The chain joins TRBV2 to TRBJ2-3; 7 nucleotides line up with TRBD2. Germline trimming cut 1 base from V and 8 bases from J; bases unmatched to any gene: 6. CDR3 size: 14 residues. Germline V CDR1 and CDR2: SNHLY, FYNNEI. The CDR3 DNA reads TGTGCCAGCAGTGAAGGTCAGGGAGGGGTTACGCAGTATTTT. The encoded protein is CASSEGQGGVTQYF.

This chain joins TRBV5-5 and TRBJ2-2, with 7 bases aligning to TRBD2. This CDR3 spans 14 amino acids. J gave up 5 bases and V 4 bases, and 5 bases lay outside the gene matches. Germline V lookup: CDR1 SGHKS, CDR2 YYEKEE (reference sequence). This chain's CDR3 is CASSPMGGTGELFF. CDR3 DNA: TGTGCCAGCAGCCCAATGGGGGGGACCGGGGAGCTGTTTTTT.

The chain joins TRBV7-8 to TRBJ1-1; no clear D gene. Germline V gene sequence: CDR1 SGHVS, CDR2 FQNEAQ. Between the trimmed V and J ends, which lost 5 bases and 0 bases, there was a span of 10 bases. The CDR3 is 14 residues long. CDR3 nucleotide sequence: TGTGCCAGCAGCCCGACGGAGTTGAACACTGAAGCTTTCTTT. Translating it yields CASSPTELNTEAFF.